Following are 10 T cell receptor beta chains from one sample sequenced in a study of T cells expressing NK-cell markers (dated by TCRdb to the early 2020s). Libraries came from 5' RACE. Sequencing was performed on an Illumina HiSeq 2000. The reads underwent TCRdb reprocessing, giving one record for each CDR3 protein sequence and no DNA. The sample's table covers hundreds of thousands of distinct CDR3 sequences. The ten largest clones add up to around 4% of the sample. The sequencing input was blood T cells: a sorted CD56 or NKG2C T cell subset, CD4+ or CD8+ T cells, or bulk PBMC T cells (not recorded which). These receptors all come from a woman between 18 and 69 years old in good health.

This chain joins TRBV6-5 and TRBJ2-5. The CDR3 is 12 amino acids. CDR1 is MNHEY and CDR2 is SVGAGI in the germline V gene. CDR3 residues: CASSRSRETQYF.

CDR3 protein: CSAALSAASTDTQYF. The chain recombines TRBV29-1 with TRBJ2-3; lacking DNA, the TRBD1 call made by TCRdb goes unchecked. This CDR3 contains 15 residues. Germline CDR1 and CDR2: SQVTM and ANQGSEA.

This CDR3 is CASQRDSSANTDTQYF. V usage is TRBV5-1 and J usage is TRBJ2-3; absent DNA, TCRdb's TRBD2 call cannot be checked. The CDR3 loop spans 16 amino acids. Germline V gene lookup returns CDR1 SGHRS and CDR2 YFSETQ.

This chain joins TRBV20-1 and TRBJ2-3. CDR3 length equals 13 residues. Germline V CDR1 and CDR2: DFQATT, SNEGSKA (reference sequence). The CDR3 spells CSARVDGTDTQYF.

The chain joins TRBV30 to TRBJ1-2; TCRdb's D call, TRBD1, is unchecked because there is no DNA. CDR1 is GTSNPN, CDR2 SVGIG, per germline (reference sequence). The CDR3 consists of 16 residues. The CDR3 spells CAWSTRAGTVNYGYTF.

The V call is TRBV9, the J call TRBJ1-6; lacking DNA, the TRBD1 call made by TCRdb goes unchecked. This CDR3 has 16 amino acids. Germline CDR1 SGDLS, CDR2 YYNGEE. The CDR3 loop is CASSPRAGGENSPLHF.

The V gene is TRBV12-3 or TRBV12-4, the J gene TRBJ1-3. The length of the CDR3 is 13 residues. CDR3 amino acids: CASSSVGGNTIYF.

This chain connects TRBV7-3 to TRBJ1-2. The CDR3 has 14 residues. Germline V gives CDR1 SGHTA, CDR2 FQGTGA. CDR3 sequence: CASSQNTKNYGYTF.

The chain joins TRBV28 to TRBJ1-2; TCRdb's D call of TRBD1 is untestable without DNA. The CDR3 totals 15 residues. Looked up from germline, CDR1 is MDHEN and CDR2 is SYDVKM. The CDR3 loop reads CASSSTGTGNYGYTF.

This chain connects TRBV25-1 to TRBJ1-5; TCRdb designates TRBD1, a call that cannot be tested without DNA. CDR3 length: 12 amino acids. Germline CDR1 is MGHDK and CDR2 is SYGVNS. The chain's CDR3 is CASSEWGQPQHF.